This T cell receptor (beta chain) was identified in a study of T cell repertoires in aging, cancer and after chemotherapy. Study-wide background: Chronic lymphocytic leukemia patients on fludarabine- or bendamustine-based regimens gave paired samples before and after chemotherapy.

Rearranged V-D-J TRB sequences were amplified with a mixed TRB-A/B primer pool. From the multiplex PCR reads, TCRdb called clonotypes with MiXCR, one entry per CDR3 protein. Among 9,000 or so distinct CDR3 sequences listed, 23% were seen once. Losses at the gene ends were 4 bases for V and 2 bases for J; bases not matched to a gene: 8. The CDR3 is 15 residues long. From germline, CDR1 is MNHEY and CDR2 SVGEGT. The study, taken as a whole, reports: Compared with age-matched healthy donors, untreated hematological or solid cancer patients showed higher blood TCR clonality. Rebound thymic output was suggested by rising median generation probability during chemotherapy in each cancer cohort.

As for this clonotype: The antigen remains unidentified.

Peripheral blood genomic DNA, not sorted cells or RNA, was the template. The TCR sequence derives from a human donor with a blood cancer. The donor label of this sample is uncertain. The sample comprised blood. This chain uses TRBV6-2 or TRBV6-3 with TRBJ2-7, with 7 bases lining up with TRBD1. In DNA, the CDR3 is TGTGCCAGCAGTTCCACTCGGACAGGAACCTACGAGCAGTACTTC. Translation gives CASSSTRTGTYEQYF.